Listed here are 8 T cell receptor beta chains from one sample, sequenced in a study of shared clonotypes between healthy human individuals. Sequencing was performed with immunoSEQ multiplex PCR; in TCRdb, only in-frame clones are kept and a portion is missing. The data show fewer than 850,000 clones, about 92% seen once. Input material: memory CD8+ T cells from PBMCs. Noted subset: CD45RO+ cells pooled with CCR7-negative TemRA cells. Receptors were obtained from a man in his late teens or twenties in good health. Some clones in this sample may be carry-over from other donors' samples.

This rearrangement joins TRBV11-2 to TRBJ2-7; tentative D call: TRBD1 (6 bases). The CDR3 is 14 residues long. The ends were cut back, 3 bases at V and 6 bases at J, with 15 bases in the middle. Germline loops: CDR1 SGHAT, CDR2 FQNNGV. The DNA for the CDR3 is TGTGCCAGCAGCTTTTTTACAGGGATGGTCGAGCAGTACTTC. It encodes CASSFFTGMVEQYF.

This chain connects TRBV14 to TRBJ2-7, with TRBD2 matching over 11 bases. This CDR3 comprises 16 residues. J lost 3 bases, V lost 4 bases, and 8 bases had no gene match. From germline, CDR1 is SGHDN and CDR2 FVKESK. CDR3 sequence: CASSPRTSGRHYEQYF. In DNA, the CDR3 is TGTGCCAGCAGCCCCCGGACTAGCGGGCGACACTACGAGCAGTACTTC.

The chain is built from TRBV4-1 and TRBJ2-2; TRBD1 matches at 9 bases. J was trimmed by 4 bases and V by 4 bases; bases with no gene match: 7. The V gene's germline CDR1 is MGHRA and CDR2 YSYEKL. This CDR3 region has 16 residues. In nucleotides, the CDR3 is TGCGCCAGCAGCCCCCCGGGACAGGGCTCCACCGGGGAGCTGTTTTTT. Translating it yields CASSPPGQGSTGELFF.

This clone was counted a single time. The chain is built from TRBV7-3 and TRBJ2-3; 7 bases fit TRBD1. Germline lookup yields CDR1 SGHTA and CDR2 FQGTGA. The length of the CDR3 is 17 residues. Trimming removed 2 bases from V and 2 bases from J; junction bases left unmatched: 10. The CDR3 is CASSLGLPGQLTDTQYF. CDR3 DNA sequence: TGTGCCAGCAGCTTAGGTCTACCGGGACAGCTCACAGATACGCAGTATTTT.

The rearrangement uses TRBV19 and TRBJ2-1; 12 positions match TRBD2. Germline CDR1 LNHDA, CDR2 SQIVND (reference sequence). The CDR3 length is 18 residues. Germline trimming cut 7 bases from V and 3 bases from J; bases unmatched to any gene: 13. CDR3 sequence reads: CASTRTSGISEVYNEQFF. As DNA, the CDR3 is TGTGCCAGTACCCGGACTAGCGGGATCTCTGAAGTCTACAATGAGCAGTTCTTC.

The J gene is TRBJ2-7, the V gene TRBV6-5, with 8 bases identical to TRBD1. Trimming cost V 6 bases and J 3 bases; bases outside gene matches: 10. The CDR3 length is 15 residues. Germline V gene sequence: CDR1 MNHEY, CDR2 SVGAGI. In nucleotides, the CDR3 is TGTGCCAGCAGAAAGGAGGGACAGGTCATCTACGAGCAGTACTTC. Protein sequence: CASRKEGQVIYEQYF.

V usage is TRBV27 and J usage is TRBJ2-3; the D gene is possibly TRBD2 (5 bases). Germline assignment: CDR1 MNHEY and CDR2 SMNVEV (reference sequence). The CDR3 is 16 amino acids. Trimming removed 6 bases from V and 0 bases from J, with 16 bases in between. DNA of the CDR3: TGTGCCAGCAGCTTACTACTAGGCCCGAGCACAGATACGCAGTATTTT. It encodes CASSLLLGPSTDTQYF.

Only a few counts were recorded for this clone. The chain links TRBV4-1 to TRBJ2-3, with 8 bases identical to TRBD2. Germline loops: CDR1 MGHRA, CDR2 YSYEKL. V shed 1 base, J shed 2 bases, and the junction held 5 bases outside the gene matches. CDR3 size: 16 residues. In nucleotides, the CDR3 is TGCGCCAGCAGCCAAGTCCGAGCGGGAGCCACAGATACGCAGTATTTT. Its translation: CASSQVRAGATDTQYF.